Listed here are 5 T cell receptor beta chains from one sample, sequenced in a study of regulatory T cells in long-lasting Graves disease. Combining iRepertoire HTBI primers with Arm-PCR of CDR3 regions, the authors built TCR beta libraries. Each CDR3 protein is one row after TCRdb ran MiXCR on the multiplex PCR reads. The sample carries roughly 470,000 distinct CDR3 sequences, about 20% recorded once. Regarding time point: persistent/refractory GD, antithyroid drugs over 5 years with positive TRAb. PBMC-derived RNA was used for the TCR library. The sequencing used peripheral blood mononuclear cells (PBMCs), collected when the disease was refractory, from a patient treated with antithyroid drugs. The receptors were sampled from a female donor with Graves disease.

This clonotype has only a few counts. Given a much more abundant clone one base away, this may be a read error. The rearrangement uses TRBV28 and TRBJ1-2; TRBD1 agrees at 9 bases. This CDR3 has 14 amino acids. Germline V gene lookup returns CDR1 MDHEN and CDR2 SYDVKM. V lost 6 bases to trimming and J lost 8 bases; unmatched junction nucleotides: 10. CDR3 in DNA: TGTGCCAGCAGGATTACAGGGGGCGCAGAGGGCTACACCTTC. Translated: CASRITGGAEGYTF.

This clonotype appeared many times. The rearrangement uses TRBV18 and TRBJ2-7; D remains unclear. V was pared by 2 bases and J by 4 bases, with 12 bases between. The CDR3 totals 14 residues. CDR1 is KGHSH, CDR2 LQKENI, per germline. This chain's CDR3 is CASSPDGSGYEQYF. The CDR3 DNA reads as TGTGCCAGCTCACCAGACGGCTCTGGATACGAGCAGTACTTC.

This clonotype was counted between two and nine times. This sequence joins TRBV9 and TRBJ2-3; D perhaps matches TRBD1 (6 bases). The CDR3 has 15 residues. V lost 0 bases, J lost 1 base, and 9 bases lay in between. Germline V gene sequence: CDR1 SGDLS, CDR2 YYNGEE. CDR3 nucleotides: TGTGCCAGCAGCGTAGGGTGGACAGGCACAGATACGCAGTATTTT. Protein: CASSVGWTGTDTQYF.

The J gene is TRBJ2-3, the V gene TRBV7-8; TRBD2 matches at 7 bases. The CDR3 sequence is 21 residues long. After removal of 0 bases from V and 1 base from J, the junction contained 19 bases not matched to a gene. Per germline, CDR1 SGHVS and CDR2 FQNEAQ. CDR3 residues: CASSLARWLAERTQGTDTQYF. CDR3 coding DNA: TGTGCCAGCAGCTTAGCGAGGTGGCTAGCGGAACGAACCCAAGGCACAGATACGCAGTATTTT.

This clonotype has a count of ten or more. J is TRBJ1-1 and V is TRBV28, with a tentative D call TRBD1 (6 bases). The germline V and J ends were trimmed by 3 bases and 6 bases, with 20 bases remaining between them. The CDR3 runs 16 residues. The V gene's germline CDR1 is MDHEN and CDR2 SYDVKM. CDR3 protein: CASSFYVVGGLAEAFF. DNA for the CDR3: TGTGCCAGCAGTTTTTATGTTGTGGGGGGCCTGGCTGAAGCTTTCTTT.